This T cell receptor (beta chain) was observed in a study of T-cell reconstitution after alpha-beta-depleted transplantation in children. TCRbeta library construction was performed incorporating unique molecular identifiers. Each CDR3 protein is one row after TCRdb ran MiXCR on the PCR reads. The data contain 450,000 to 550,000 distinct CDR3 sequences, more than 9.5% of them singletons. The CDR3 has 15 amino acids. CDR1 SGHAT and CDR2 FQDESV come from the germline V gene (reference sequence). Trimming stripped 6 bases from V and 7 bases from J, with 22 bases between. The receptor was isolated from a female patient under 10 years old who had a stem cell transplant for aplastic anemia, so the T cells may come from the graft donor. The rearrangement joins TRBV11-1 to TRBJ2-7, with D possibly matching TRBD1 (6 bases). The sample consisted of PBMCs, mostly from graft donor cells, taken 180 days after TCRalphabeta/CD19-depleted stem cell transplant. The CDR3 DNA reads as TGTGCCAGCAGTCGACCGGGACACCCCTTATCGGAGCAGTACTTC. Its protein product is CASSRPGHPLSEQYF. Full variable domain (remainder filled in from reference TRBV11-1 and TRBJ2-7): EAEVAQSPRYKITEKSQAVAFWCDPISGHATLYWYRQILGQGPELLVQFQDESVVDDSQLPKDRFSAERLKGVDSTLKIQPAELGDSAMYLCASSRPGHPLSEQYFGPGTRLTVT.